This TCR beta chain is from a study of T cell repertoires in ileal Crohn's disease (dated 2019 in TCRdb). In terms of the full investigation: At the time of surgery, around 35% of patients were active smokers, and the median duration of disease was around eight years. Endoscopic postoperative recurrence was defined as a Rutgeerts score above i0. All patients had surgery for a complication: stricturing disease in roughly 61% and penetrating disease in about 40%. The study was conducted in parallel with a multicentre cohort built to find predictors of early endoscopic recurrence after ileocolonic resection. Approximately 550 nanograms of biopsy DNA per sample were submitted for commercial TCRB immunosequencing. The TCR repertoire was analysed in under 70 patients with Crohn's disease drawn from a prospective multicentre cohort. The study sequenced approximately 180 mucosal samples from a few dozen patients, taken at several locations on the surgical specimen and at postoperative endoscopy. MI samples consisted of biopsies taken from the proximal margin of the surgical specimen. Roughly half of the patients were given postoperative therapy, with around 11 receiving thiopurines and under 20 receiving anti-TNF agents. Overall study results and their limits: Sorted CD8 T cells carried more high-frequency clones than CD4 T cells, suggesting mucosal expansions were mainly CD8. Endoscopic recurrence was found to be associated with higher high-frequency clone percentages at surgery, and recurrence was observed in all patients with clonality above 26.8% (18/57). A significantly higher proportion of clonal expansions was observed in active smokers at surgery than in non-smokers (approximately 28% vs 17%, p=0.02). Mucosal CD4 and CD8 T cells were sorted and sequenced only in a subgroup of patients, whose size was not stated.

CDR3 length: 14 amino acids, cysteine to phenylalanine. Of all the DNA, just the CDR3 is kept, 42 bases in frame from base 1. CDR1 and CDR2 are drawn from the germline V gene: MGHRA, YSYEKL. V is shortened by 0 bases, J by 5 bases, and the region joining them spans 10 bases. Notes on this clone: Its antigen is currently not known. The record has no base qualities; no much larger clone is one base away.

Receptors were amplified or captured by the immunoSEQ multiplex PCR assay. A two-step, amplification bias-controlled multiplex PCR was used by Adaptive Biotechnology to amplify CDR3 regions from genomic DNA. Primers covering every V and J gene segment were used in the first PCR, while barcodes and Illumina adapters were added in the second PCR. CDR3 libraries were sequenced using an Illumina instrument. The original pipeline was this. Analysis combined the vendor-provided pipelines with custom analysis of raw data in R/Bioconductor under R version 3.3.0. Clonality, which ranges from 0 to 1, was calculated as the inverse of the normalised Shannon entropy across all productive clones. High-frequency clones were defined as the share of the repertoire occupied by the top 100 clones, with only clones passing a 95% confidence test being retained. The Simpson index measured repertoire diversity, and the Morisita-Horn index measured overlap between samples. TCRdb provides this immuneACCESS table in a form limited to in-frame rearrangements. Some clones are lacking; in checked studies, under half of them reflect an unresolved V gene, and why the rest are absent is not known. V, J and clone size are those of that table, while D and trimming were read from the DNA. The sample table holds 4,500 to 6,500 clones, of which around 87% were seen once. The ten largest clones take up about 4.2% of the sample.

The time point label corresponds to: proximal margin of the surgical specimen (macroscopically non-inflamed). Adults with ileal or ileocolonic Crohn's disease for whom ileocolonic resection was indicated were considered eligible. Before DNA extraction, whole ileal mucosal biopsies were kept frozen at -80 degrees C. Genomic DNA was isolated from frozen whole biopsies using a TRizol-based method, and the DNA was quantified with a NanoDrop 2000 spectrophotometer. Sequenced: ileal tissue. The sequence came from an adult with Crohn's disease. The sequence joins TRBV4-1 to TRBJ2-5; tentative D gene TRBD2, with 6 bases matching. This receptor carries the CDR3 CASSQDQAGETQYF. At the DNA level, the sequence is TGCGCCAGCAGCCAAGATCAGGCGGGGGAGACCCAGTACTTC.